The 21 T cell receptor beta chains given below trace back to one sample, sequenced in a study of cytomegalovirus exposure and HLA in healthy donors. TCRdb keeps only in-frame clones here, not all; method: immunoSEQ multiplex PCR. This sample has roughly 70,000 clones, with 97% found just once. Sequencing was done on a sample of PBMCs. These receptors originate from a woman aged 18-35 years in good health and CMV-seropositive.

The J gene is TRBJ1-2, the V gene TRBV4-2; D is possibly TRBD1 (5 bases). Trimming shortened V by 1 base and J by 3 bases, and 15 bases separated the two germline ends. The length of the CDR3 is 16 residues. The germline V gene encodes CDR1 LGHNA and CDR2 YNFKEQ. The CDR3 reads CASSQGGVGADYGYTF. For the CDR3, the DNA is TGTGCCAGCAGCCAAGGGGGGGTAGGGGCTGACTATGGCTACACCTTC.

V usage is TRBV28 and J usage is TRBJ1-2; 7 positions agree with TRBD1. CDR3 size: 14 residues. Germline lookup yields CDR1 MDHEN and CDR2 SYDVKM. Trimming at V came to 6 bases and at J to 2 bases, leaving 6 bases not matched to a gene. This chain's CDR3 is CASRPGQRNYGYTF. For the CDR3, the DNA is TGTGCCAGCAGACCGGGACAGCGAAACTATGGCTACACCTTC.

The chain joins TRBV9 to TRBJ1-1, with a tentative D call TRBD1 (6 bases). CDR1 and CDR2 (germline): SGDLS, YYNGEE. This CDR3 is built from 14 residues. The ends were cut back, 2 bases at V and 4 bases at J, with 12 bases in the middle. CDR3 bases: TGTGCCAGCAGCGTGAACAGGGCGGGCACTGAAGCTTTCTTT. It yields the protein CASSVNRAGTEAFF.

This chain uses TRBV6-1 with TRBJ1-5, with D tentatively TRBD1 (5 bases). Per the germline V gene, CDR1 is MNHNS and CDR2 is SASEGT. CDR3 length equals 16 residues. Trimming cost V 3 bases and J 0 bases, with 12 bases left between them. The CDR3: CASSDPGLYSNQPQHF. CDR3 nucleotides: TGTGCCAGCAGTGATCCGGGACTATATAGCAATCAGCCCCAGCATTTT.

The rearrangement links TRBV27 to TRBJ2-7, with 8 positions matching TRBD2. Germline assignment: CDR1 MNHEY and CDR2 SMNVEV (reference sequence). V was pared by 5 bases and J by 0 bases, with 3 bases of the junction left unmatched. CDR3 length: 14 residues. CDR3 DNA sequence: TGTGCCAGCAGTCCCGGACTAGCCTCCTACGAGCAGTACTTC. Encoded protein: CASSPGLASYEQYF.

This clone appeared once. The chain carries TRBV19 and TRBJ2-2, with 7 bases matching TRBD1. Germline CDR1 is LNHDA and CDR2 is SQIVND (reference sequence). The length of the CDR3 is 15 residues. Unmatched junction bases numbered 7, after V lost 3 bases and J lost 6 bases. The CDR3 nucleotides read TGTGCCAGTAGTATGGCGGTCCAGGGGGCCGGGGAGCTGTTTTTT. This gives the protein CASSMAVQGAGELFF.

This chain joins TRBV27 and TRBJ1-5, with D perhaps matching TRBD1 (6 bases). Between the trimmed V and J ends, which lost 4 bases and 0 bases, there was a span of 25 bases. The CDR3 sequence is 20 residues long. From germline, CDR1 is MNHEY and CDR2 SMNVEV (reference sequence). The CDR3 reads CASSSTGTGGLRYSNQPQHF. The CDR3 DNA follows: TGTGCCAGCAGTTCCACCGGGACGGGGGGCCTACGGTATAGCAATCAGCCCCAGCATTTT.

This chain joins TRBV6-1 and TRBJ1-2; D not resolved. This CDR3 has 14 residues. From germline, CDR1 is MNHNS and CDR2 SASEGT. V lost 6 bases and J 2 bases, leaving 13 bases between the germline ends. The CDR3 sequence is CASSLSGENYGYTF. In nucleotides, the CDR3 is TGTGCCAGCAGCCTAAGTGGAGAAAACTATGGCTACACCTTC.

The CDR3 loop is CAISESGTSSVNEQFF. CDR3 DNA: TGTGCCATCAGTGAGTCCGGGACTAGCAGTGTGAATGAGCAGTTCTTC. The chain carries TRBV10-3 and TRBJ2-1, with TRBD2 identical over 9 bases. The germline gives CDR1 ENHRY, CDR2 SYGVKD. The CDR3 runs to 16 residues. Trimming at V came to 0 bases and at J to 7 bases, leaving 7 bases not matched to a gene.

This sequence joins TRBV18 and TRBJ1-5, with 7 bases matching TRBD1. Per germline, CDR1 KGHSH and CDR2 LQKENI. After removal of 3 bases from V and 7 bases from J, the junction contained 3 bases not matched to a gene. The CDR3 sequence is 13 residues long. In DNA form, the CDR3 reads TGTGCCAGCTCACCGGCAGGGGGACAGCCCCAGCATTTT. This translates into CASSPAGGQPQHF.

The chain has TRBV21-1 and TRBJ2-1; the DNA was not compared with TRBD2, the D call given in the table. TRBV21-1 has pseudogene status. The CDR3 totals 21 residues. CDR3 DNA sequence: TGTGCCAGCAGCAACTGGGGACCGGGACTAGCGGGAGGGCCATCTCGCAATGAGCAGTTCTTC. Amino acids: CASSNWGPGLAGGPSRNEQFF.

CDR3 nucleotides: TGTGCCAGCCGTCGGGGGACCGGGGAGCTGTTTTTT. It is translated as CASRRGTGELFF. The chain employs TRBV27 and TRBJ2-2; D may be TRBD2 (6 bases). The CDR3 extends over 12 amino acids. CDR1 MNHEY and CDR2 SMNVEV come from the germline V gene (reference sequence). Trimming removed 8 bases at V and 5 bases at J, with 9 bases between.

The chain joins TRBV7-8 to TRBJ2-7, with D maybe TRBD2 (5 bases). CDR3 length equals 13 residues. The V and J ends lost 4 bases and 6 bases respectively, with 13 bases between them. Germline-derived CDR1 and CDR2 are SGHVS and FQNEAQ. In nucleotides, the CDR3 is TGTGCCAGCAGCTCGGACTCACGCACCGAGCAGTACTTC. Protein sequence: CASSSDSRTEQYF.

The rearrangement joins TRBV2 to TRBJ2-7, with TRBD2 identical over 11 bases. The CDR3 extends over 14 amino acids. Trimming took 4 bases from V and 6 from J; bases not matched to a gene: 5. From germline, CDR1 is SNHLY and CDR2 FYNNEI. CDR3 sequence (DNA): TGTGCCAGCAGTGGACTAGCGGGACCTTCCGAGCAGTACTTC. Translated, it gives CASSGLAGPSEQYF.

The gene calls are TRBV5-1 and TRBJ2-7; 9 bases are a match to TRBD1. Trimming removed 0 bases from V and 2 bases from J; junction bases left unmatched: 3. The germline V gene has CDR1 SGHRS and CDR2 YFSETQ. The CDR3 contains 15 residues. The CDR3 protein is CASSLVGQGPYEQYF. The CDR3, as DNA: TGCGCCAGCAGCTTGGTGGGACAGGGCCCCTACGAGCAGTACTTC. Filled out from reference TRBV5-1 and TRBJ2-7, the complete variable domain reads KAGVTQTPRYLIKTRGQQVTLSCSPISGHRSVSWYQQTPGQGLQFLFEYFSETQRNKGNFPGRFSGRQFSNSRSEMNVSTLELGDSALYLCASSLVGQGPYEQYFGPGTRLTVT.

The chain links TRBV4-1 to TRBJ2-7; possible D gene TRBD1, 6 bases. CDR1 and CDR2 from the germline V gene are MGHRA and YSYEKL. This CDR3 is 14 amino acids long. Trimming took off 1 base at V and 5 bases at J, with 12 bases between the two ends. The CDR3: CASSQGARGHEQYF. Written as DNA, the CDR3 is TGCGCCAGCAGCCAAGGAGCCAGGGGTCACGAGCAGTACTTC.

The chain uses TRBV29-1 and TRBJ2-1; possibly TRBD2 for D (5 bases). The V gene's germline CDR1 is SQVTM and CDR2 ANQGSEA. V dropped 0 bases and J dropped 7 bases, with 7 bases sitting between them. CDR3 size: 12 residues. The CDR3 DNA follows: TGCAGCGTTGAAGACGACTATAATGAGCAGTTCTTC. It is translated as CSVEDDYNEQFF.

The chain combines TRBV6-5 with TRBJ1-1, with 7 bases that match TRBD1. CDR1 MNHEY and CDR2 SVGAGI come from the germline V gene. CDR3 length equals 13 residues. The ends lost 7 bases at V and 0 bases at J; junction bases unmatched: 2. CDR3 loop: CASKGQLNTEAFF. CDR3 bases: TGTGCCAGCAAGGGACAGTTGAACACTGAAGCTTTCTTT.

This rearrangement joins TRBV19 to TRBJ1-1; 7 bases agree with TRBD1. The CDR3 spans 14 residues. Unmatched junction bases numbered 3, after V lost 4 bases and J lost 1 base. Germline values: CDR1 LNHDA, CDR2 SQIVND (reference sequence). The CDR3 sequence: CASSKGARNTEAFF. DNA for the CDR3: TGTGCCAGTAGTAAGGGGGCCCGGAACACTGAAGCTTTCTTT.

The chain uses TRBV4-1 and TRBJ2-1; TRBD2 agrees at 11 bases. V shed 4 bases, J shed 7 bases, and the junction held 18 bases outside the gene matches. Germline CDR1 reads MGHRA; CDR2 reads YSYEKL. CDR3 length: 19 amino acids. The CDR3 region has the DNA TGCGCCAGCAGCCCAGCCGTTTCAGATAGCGGGAGGGCCGATAATGAGCAGTTCTTC. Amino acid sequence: CASSPAVSDSGRADNEQFF.

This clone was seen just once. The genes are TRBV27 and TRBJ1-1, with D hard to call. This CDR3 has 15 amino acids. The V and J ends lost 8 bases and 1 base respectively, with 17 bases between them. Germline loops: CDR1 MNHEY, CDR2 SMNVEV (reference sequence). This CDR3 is CASFLFRETNTEAFF. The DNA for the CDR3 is TGTGCCAGCTTTCTGTTTCGAGAAACGAACACTGAAGCTTTCTTT.